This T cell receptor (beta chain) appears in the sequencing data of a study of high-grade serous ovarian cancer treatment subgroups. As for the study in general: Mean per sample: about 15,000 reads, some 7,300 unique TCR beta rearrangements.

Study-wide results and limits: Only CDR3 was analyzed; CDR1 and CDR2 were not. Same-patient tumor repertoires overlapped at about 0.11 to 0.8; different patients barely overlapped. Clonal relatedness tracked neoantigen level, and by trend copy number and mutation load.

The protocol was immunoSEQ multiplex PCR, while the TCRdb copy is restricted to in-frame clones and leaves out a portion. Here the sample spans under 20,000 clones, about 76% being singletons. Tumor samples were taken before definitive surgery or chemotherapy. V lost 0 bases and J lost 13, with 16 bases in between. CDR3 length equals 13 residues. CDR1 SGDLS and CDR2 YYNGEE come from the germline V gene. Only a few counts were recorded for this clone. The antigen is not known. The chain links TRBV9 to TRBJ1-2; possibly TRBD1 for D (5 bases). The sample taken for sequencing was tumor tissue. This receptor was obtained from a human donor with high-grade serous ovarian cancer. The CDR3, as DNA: TGTGCCAGCAGCGTAGTGGGTGGGGCTCGTTCCACCTTC. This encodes CASSVVGGARSTF.